This T cell receptor (beta chain) stems from a study of blood T cell repertoires in COVID-19. Study summary: Sites across the United States, Italy and Spain contributed samples from acute and convalescent COVID-19. Sample material is recorded as cDNA or gDNA derived from T cells, B-cell-depleted T cells, or PBMCs.

Germline V lookup: CDR1 GTSNPN, CDR2 SVGIG (reference sequence). V lost 5 bases and J 2 bases, leaving 10 bases between the germline ends. The CDR3 runs to 12 residues. Original processing methods: Reference gene primers were amplified, and this amplification served to estimate nucleated cell counts. The table came from immunoSEQ multiplex PCR; TCRdb's copy has only in-frame clones and leaves some out. D and trimming were read from the DNA, whereas the V and J calls and clone size are those reported in that table. The sample holds about 240,000 clones, about four fifths seen once. This TCR was recovered from a woman older than 75 with COVID-19, enrolled during active disease. The J gene is TRBJ2-7, the V gene TRBV30, with D maybe TRBD1 (5 bases). The sample consisted of peripheral blood. CDR3 region: CAWDQGTYEQYF. The CDR3 DNA reads as TGTGCCTGGGACCAGGGCACCTACGAGCAGTACTTC.